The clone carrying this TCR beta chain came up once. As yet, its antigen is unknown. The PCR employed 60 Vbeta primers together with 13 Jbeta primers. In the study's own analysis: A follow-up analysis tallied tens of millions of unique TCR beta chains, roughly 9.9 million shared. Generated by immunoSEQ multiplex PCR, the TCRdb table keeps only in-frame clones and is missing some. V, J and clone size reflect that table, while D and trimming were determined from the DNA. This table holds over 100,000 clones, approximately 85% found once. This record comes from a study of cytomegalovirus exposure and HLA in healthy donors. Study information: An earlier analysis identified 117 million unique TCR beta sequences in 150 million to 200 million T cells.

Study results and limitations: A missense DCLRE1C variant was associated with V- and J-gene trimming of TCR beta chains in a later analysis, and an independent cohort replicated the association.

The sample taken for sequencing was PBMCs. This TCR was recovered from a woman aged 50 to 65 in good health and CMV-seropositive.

The DNA of the CDR3 is TGTGCCAGCAGCCAGGACCCCCACAGGAAGGTCTCTGGAAACACCATATATTTT. As protein: CASSQDPHRKVSGNTIYF. V and J are TRBV4-2 and TRBJ1-3; D might be TRBD1 (5 bases). Looked up from germline, CDR1 is LGHNA and CDR2 is YNFKEQ. The CDR3 extends over 18 amino acids. V lost 3 bases, J lost 0 bases, and 18 bases lay in between.